Described below is a single T cell receptor (beta chain) sequence and its context. No antigen is known for it. This CDR3 region has 13 residues. Deletions cut 7 bases from V and 4 bases from J, with 13 bases between. Germline assignment: CDR1 SQVTM and CDR2 ANQGSEA. The sample is drawn from a study of STAT3 mutations in large granular lymphocyte leukemia. Assay: immunoSEQ multiplex PCR; the TCRdb copy retains only in-frame clones and omits some. This sample has around 2,700 clones, with about a third found just once. Points from the study as a whole: After therapy, 6 of 18 patients switched clonotypes, all new clones STAT3 wild type. At least one immunodominant TCR beta clonotype appeared in every T-cell large granular lymphocyte leukemia patient.

The chain carries TRBV29-1 and TRBJ1-4; no definite D call. This sequence originates from a human donor with T large granular lymphocyte leukemia. Some clones in this sample may be carry-over from other donors' samples. Material: PBMCs. CDR3 DNA: TGCAGCGCCGAGGTTGACGGTAATGAAAAACTGTTTTTT. Protein: CSAEVDGNEKLFF.